Below, 3 T cell receptor beta chains from the same sample are listed, as sequenced in a study of blood T cell repertoires in COVID-19. Repertoires were generated with immunoSEQ multiplex PCR, while TCRdb's copy carries only in-frame clones and drops some. The sample comprises a few hundred thousand clones, 85% of which are singletons, and under 4% rests with the top ten. The sample consisted of peripheral blood. Every receptor here comes from a woman between 18 and 29 years old with acute or convalescent COVID-19.

The chain couples TRBV28 to TRBJ1-5, with D uncertain. Trimming took 4 bases from V and 4 from J, leaving 11 bases between them. Germline V gene data show CDR1 as MDHEN and CDR2 as SYDVKM. The CDR3 covers 14 residues. CDR3 loop: CASSYSAENQPQHF. CDR3 bases: TGTGCCAGCAGTTATTCGGCGGAGAATCAGCCCCAGCATTTT.

The chain uses TRBV18 and TRBJ2-7; a weak D match, TRBD1 (6 bases). Germline V gene data show CDR1 as KGHSH and CDR2 as LQKENI. The CDR3 runs to 18 residues. Trimming took off 3 bases at V and 1 base at J, with 22 bases between the two ends. In DNA form, the CDR3 reads TGTGCCAGCTCACCCACATTAGGGAACAGGGTTAGTTCCTACGAGCAGTACTTC. This codes for CASSPTLGNRVSSYEQYF.

The chain has TRBV5-4 and TRBJ2-1; 7 nucleotides match TRBD2. Germline V gene lookup returns CDR1 SGHNT and CDR2 YYREEE (reference sequence). Trimming took 3 bases from V and 3 from J; bases not matched to a gene: 6. The CDR3 is 15 amino acids. The CDR3 DNA reads TGTGCCAGCAGCTCCCTCGGGGGGAACTACAATGAGCAGTTCTTC. Amino acid sequence: CASSSLGGNYNEQFF.